This TCR beta chain was profiled in a study of shared clonotypes between healthy human individuals. Looking at the study overall: Aged 18 to 49, the donors were a couple of women and a few men.

The CDR3 loop spans 19 amino acids. The germline gives CDR1 MNHEY, CDR2 SMNVEV (reference sequence). V trimming: 3 bases; J trimming: 2 bases; junction bases outside the gene matches: 14. Data came from immunoSEQ multiplex PCR; TCRdb stores just in-frame clones and leaves some out. The sample consists of some 2.1 million clones, around 93% of them appearing once. CD45RO-negative, CCR7-positively selected cells formed the naive CD8 fraction, excluding terminally differentiated effector memory CD45RA+ cells. Donors, without exception, were Caucasian adults residing in Nashville, Tennessee. This clone occurred once.

The receptor comes from a man aged 18 to 29 in good health. Some clones in this sample may be carry-over from other donors' samples. The chain recombines TRBV27 with TRBJ1-4; 8 nucleotides line up with TRBD1. The sample taken for sequencing was naive CD8+ T cells from PBMCs. Written as DNA, the CDR3 is TGTGCCAGCAGTTTGCAGGGGGCTATACATGGCGCGACTAATGAAAAACTGTTTTTT. Translated: CASSLQGAIHGATNEKLFF.